This entry concerns a single TCR beta chain. Its antigen is not identified. Trimming pared 3 bases from V and 0 bases from J, leaving 7 bases between. In germline, CDR1 is SGHNT, CDR2 YENEEA. The CDR3 spans 14 residues. This table comes from immunoSEQ multiplex PCR, and its TCRdb copy is limited to in-frame clones, with some not included. The table lists 90,000 to 95,000 clones, more than 70% of them singletons. This specimen belongs to a study of OX40 agonist ivuxolimab in advanced cancers. Study information: Participants could have had prior anti-PD-1, anti-PD-L1 or anti-CTLA-4 therapy, and approximately 37% had some.

Systemic immunosuppression or a history of autoimmune disease excluded patients. Notes on the study in general: Clonal expansion was seen in CD4+ and CD8+ blood T cells by week 6 at 0.1 to 3.0 mg/kg. Still undetermined is the antigen specificity of the expanded peripheral T cells.

The sequences come from CD4+ or CD8+ T cells sorted from blood, collected in a trial of the OX40 agonist ivuxolimab. V usage is TRBV11-3 and J usage is TRBJ2-3; D not resolved. The clonotype originates from an adult with an advanced solid tumor such as melanoma, head and neck, liver or kidney cancer. The CDR3 nucleotides are TGTGCCAGCAGCTTGACCTTGAGCACAGATACGCAGTATTTT. It translates to CASSLTLSTDTQYF. Together with reference TRBV11-3 and TRBJ2-3, the CDR3 gives the full variable domain: EAGVVQSPRYKIIEKKQPVAFWCNPISGHNTLYWYLQNLGQGPELLIRYENEEAVDDSQLPKDRFSAERLKGVDSTLKIQPAELGDSAVYLCASSLTLSTDTQYFGPGTRLTVL.